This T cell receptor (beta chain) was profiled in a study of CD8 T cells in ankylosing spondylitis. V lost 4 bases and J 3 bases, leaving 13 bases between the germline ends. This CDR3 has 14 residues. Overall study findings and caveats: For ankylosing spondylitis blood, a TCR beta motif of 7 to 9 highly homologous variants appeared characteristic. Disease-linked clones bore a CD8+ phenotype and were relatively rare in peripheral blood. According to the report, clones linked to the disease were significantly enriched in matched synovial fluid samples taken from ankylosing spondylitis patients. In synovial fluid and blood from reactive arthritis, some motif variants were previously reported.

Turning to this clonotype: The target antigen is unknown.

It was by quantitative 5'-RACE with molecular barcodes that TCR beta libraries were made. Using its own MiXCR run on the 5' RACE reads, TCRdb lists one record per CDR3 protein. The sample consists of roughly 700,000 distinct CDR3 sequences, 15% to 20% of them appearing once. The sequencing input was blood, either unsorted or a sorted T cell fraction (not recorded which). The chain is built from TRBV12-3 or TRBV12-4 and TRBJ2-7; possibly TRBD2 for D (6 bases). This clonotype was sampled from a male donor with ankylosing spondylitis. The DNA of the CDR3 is TGTGCCAGCAGTTCGGGACCCGGGGGCTACGAGCAGTACTTC. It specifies CASSSGPGGYEQYF.